The 13 T cell receptor beta chains below come from one sample, sequenced in a study of cytomegalovirus exposure and HLA in healthy donors. PCR was performed using 60 Vbeta and 13 Jbeta primers. Sequencing used immunoSEQ multiplex PCR; TCRdb keeps in-frame clones, though not all of them. Among approximately 130,000 clones listed, about four fifths were seen once. Sequencing used PBMCs. Receptors were obtained from a woman between 40 and 55 years old in good health and CMV-seronegative.

V is TRBV6-1 and J is TRBJ1-1; D remains ambiguous. CDR3 length equals 13 residues. CDR1 MNHNS and CDR2 SASEGT come from the germline V gene. Deletions cut 6 bases from V and 3 bases from J, with 11 bases between. CDR3: CASSLGRDTEAFF. CDR3 sequence (DNA): TGTGCCAGCAGCCTGGGGAGGGACACTGAAGCTTTCTTT.

This clone has a handful of counts. The CDR3 coding sequence is TGTGCCAGCAGCTCGGAGGGGCCCCAGCATTTT. Amino acids: CASSSEGPQHF. The rearrangement uses TRBV7-9 and TRBJ1-5; no definite D call. CDR1 and CDR2 from the germline V gene are SEHNR and FQNEAQ (reference sequence). Trimming left V 4 bases short and J 9 bases short, with 7 bases between. The length of the CDR3 is 11 residues. The entire variable domain, with the rest obtained from reference TRBV7-9 and TRBJ1-5, is as follows: DTGVSQNPRHKITKRGQNVTFRCDPISEHNRLYWYRQTLGQGPEFLTYFQNEAQLEKSRLLSDRFSAERPKGSFSTLEIQRTEQGDSAMYLCASSSEGPQHFGDGTRLSIL.

This clone occurred a few times. V gene TRBV6-1 combines with J gene TRBJ2-2; 8 bases agree with TRBD1. The V gene end was trimmed by 4 bases and the J gene end by 7 bases; junction bases not matched to a gene: 5. The CDR3 is 14 residues long. Germline CDR1 and CDR2: MNHNS and SASEGT. CDR3 nucleotides: TGTGCCAGCAGTGCAGGGGGCTGGGGCGGGGAGCTGTTTTTT. This gives the protein CASSAGGWGGELFF.

The chain combines TRBV7-9 with TRBJ2-1, with TRBD2 matching 9 bases. Looked up from germline, CDR1 is SEHNR and CDR2 is FQNEAQ (reference sequence). J was trimmed by 8 bases and V by 0 bases; bases with no gene match: 11. This CDR3 region has 17 residues. In DNA, the CDR3 is TGTGCCAGCAGCTTAGCGGGGTTACTAGCGGGTGGTGATGAGCAGTTCTTC. This translates into CASSLAGLLAGGDEQFF.

The V call is TRBV28, the J call TRBJ2-4; 9 bases agree with TRBD1. The V gene end was trimmed by 2 bases and the J gene end by 7 bases; junction bases not matched to a gene: 6. The CDR3 consists of 15 residues. The germline V gene has CDR1 MDHEN and CDR2 SYDVKM. CDR3 DNA sequence: TGTGCCAGCAGTTTAGCCGGGACAGGGTCTAACATTCAGTACTTC. Translating it yields CASSLAGTGSNIQYF.

The gene calls are TRBV10-3 and TRBJ1-5, with 10 bases identical to TRBD1. The trim removed 4 bases at V and 5 bases at J, leaving 5 bases unmatched. Looked up from germline, CDR1 is ENHRY and CDR2 is SYGVKD. The CDR3 loop spans 15 amino acids. The CDR3 coding sequence is TGTGCCATCAGTGGCACAGGACAGGGGGATCAGCCCCAGCATTTT. This gives the protein CAISGTGQGDQPQHF.

This clone was seen a few times. V is TRBV10-3 and J is TRBJ1-1; 7 nucleotides line up with TRBD1. V lost 2 bases to trimming and J lost 7 bases; unmatched junction nucleotides: 1. Germline V lookup: CDR1 ENHRY, CDR2 SYGVKD. This CDR3 has 12 amino acids. CDR3 sequence (DNA): TGTGCCATCAGTGAGAGGGACAGTGAAGCTTTCTTT. This encodes CAISERDSEAFF.

The chain couples TRBV9 to TRBJ2-4; TRBD1 matches 7 bases. With V trimmed by 4 bases and J by 0 bases, 10 bases remained unmatched. CDR3 length: 17 amino acids. Germline assignment: CDR1 SGDLS and CDR2 YYNGEE. CDR3 amino acids: CASSPNRDSLAKNIQYF. CDR3 DNA: TGTGCCAGCAGCCCCAACCGGGACAGCCTAGCCAAAAACATTCAGTACTTC. The full variable domain, its missing parts supplied by reference TRBV9 and TRBJ2-4, is DSGVTQTPKHLITATGQRVTLRCSPRSGDLSVYWYQQSLDQGLQFLIQYYNGEERAKGNILERFSAQQFPDLHSELNLSSLELGDSALYFCASSPNRDSLAKNIQYFGAGTRLSVL.

The V gene is TRBV5-1, the J gene TRBJ2-5; 7 bases align to TRBD2. Germline CDR1 is SGHRS and CDR2 is YFSETQ. There are 17 residues in the CDR3. Trimming cost V 4 bases and J 0 bases; bases outside gene matches: 12. The CDR3 spells CASSPIPSGEYQETQYF. The CDR3 nucleotides are TGCGCCAGCAGCCCGATCCCTAGCGGAGAGTACCAAGAGACCCAGTACTTC. The full variable domain, its missing parts supplied by reference TRBV5-1 and TRBJ2-5, is KAGVTQTPRYLIKTRGQQVTLSCSPISGHRSVSWYQQTPGQGLQFLFEYFSETQRNKGNFPGRFSGRQFSNSRSEMNVSTLELGDSALYLCASSPIPSGEYQETQYFGPGTRLLVL.

This clone was seen more than once but under ten times. V usage is TRBV6-6 and J usage is TRBJ1-5, with D maybe TRBD1 (5 bases). The CDR3 extends over 14 amino acids. Germline V gene lookup returns CDR1 MNHNY and CDR2 SVGAGI (reference sequence). Deletions cut 2 bases from V and 2 bases from J, with 7 bases between. CDR3 residues: CASSYEGGNQPQHF. The CDR3 nucleotides read TGTGCCAGCAGTTACGAAGGGGGCAATCAGCCCCAGCATTTT.

The chain carries TRBV5-8 and TRBJ1-3, with no clear D. Germline assignment: CDR1 SGHTS and CDR2 YDEGEE. The length of the CDR3 is 15 residues. Trimming removed 0 bases at V and 2 bases at J, with 9 bases between. CDR3 region: CASSLEGRTGNTIYF. CDR3 nucleotide sequence: TGTGCCAGCAGCTTGGAAGGGAGAACTGGAAACACCATATATTTT. The variable domain in full, completed from reference TRBV5-8 and TRBJ1-3, reads EAGVTQSPTHLIKTRGQQATLRCSPISGHTSVYWYQQALGLGLQFLLWYDEGEERNRGNFPPRFSGRQFPNYSSELNVNALELEDSALYLCASSLEGRTGNTIYFGEGSWLTVV.

A few counts support this clone. CDR3 protein: CASSQGRGSSYEQYF. CDR3 nucleotides: TGTGCCAGCAGTCAGGGACGGGGGAGCTCCTACGAGCAGTACTTC. The gene calls are TRBV6-5 and TRBJ2-7, with D possibly TRBD2 on 6 matching bases. CDR1 is MNHEY and CDR2 is SVGAGI in the germline V gene. The CDR3 has 15 residues. V gave up 5 bases and J gave up 0 bases, with 14 bases separating them.

In this sample, this clone turned up once. The V gene is TRBV5-1, the J gene TRBJ2-1; 11 bases align to TRBD1. The V gene end was trimmed by 6 bases and the J gene end by 3 bases; junction bases not matched to a gene: 5. Per germline, CDR1 SGHRS and CDR2 YFSETQ. The CDR3 is made up of 15 amino acids. CDR3 residues: CASTPGTGGYNEQFF. CDR3 nucleotides: TGCGCCAGCACCCCCGGGACAGGGGGCTACAATGAGCAGTTCTTC.